These 24 T cell receptor beta chains were all obtained from the same sample, sequenced in a study of tumor and adjacent non-tumor tissue in lung cancer (dated 2018 in TCRdb). RNA was isolated from bulk, unsorted tissue, and RNA quality was assessed with a NanoDrop ND-1000 and an Agilent 2100. Distant non-tumor tissue taken more than 3 cm from the tumor edge was used as the normal lung sample. Libraries came from multiplex PCR. Sequencing instrument: Illumina HiSeq 2500. TCRbeta libraries were constructed through three rounds of nested PCR with primers (Table S4) according to protocols adapted from ARM-PCR. TCRdb reanalyzed the raw reads on its own, using fastp at Q25 for trimming and MiXCR for clone calling, and kept in-frame beta chains. Every distinct CDR3 protein forms one entry, paired with its most common genes and DNA. The sample table lists some 51,000 distinct CDR3 sequences, 60% to 65% of them with a count of one. The top ten hold 25% to 35% of the sample.

Sequenced material: distant non-tumor lung tissue. The receptor set was obtained from a woman in her seventies with non-small cell lung cancer.

This clonotype was detected many times. The rearrangement joins TRBV28 to TRBJ1-2; no definite D call. V shed 4 bases and J shed 13 bases, with 19 bases lying between them. Per germline, CDR1 MDHEN and CDR2 SYDVKM. CDR3 size: 13 residues. The CDR3 sequence is CASSSKVYSERTF. The CDR3, as DNA: TGTGCCAGCAGTTCTAAAGTGTACTCCGAGCGCACCTTC.

This clonotype was counted a single time. A junction boundary mismatches the germline segment, possibly from a read error. The chain employs TRBV20-1 and TRBJ2-3, with D uncertain. The CDR3 is 14 amino acids. Germline V gene data show CDR1 as DFQATT and CDR2 as SNEGSKA (reference sequence). The CDR3 nucleotides are TGCAGTGCTAGAGAGTTTGATTCCACAGATACGCACTATTTT. This gives the protein CSAREFDSTDTHYF.

This clonotype came up once. This may come from a read error, since a much larger clone is one base off. The CDR3 region is CANSLLFDRTNYGYTF. DNA of the CDR3: TGTGCCAACAGTTTACTTTTCGACAGAACTAACTATGGCTACACCTTC. This sequence joins TRBV28 and TRBJ1-2, with D possibly being TRBD1 (5 bases). Germline V gene data show CDR1 as MDHEN and CDR2 as SYDVKM. The CDR3 is made up of 16 amino acids.

This clonotype showed up many times. This chain links TRBV20-1 with TRBJ2-7; no clear D. With 4 bases removed from V and 4 bases from J, the gap between germline ends came to 17 bases. The CDR3 is 14 residues long. Germline CDR1 is DFQATT and CDR2 is SNEGSKA (reference sequence). The CDR3 DNA follows: TGCAGTGCTACTCAGTTGCAGAGAGCATACGAGCAGTACTTC. Translating it yields CSATQLQRAYEQYF.

As regards this clonotype: The germline gene is not matched at one end of the junction; a read error may be the cause. This chain uses TRBV29-1 with TRBJ2-3; the D gene is possibly TRBD1 (7 bases). The CDR3 extends over 14 amino acids. Germline V gene lookup returns CDR1 SQVTM and CDR2 ANQGSEA. For the CDR3, the DNA is TGCAGCGTCGCCCGGGAGACAGGGACAGATATGCAGTATTTT. As protein: CSVARETGTDMQYF.

The V call is TRBV30, the J call TRBJ2-3, with 7 bases that match TRBD1. The CDR3 has 13 residues. Trimming removed 3 bases from V and 2 bases from J; junction bases left unmatched: 2. From germline, CDR1 is GTSNPN and CDR2 SVGIG (reference sequence). CDR3 sequence (DNA): TGTGCCTGGAGGACAGGGTCCACAGATACGCAGTATTTT. The encoded protein is CAWRTGSTDTQYF.

V is TRBV6-5 and J is TRBJ2-5, with TRBD1 identical over 9 bases. CDR3 size: 15 residues. The junction had 13 bases not matched to a gene; V was cut back by 5 bases and J by 9 bases. The germline gives CDR1 MNHEY, CDR2 SVGAGI. The CDR3 DNA follows: TGTGCCAGCAGTCCCGGACAGGGGTTGTCAGTGGCCCAGTACTTC. This gives the protein CASSPGQGLSVAQYF.

Note on this clonotype: The junction departs from the called germline gene at one end, perhaps through a read error. J is TRBJ2-1 and V is TRBV6-1, with D perhaps given as TRBD1 or TRBD2 (6 bases each). The CDR3 runs to 13 residues. Per germline, CDR1 MNHNS and CDR2 SASEGT. The CDR3 sequence: CVTVRGLDNEQVF. The DNA for the CDR3 is TGTGTCACGGTCCGGGGGCTGGACAATGAGCAGGTCTTC.

This clonotype was counted at least ten times. The chain links TRBV28 to TRBJ1-1; weak D call: TRBD1 (5 bases). Germline V gives CDR1 MDHEN, CDR2 SYDVKM. Trimming stripped 6 bases from V and 2 bases from J, with 10 bases between. There are 13 residues in the CDR3. In nucleotides, the CDR3 is TGTGCCAGCAGCAAAACAGGAAACACTGAAGCTTTCTTT. Its translation is CASSKTGNTEAFF.

A few counts support this clonotype. One base away lies a much larger clone, so this may be a sequencing read error. The chain couples TRBV28 to TRBJ1-4; D may be TRBD1 (6 bases). Deletions cut 9 bases from V and 8 bases from J, with 19 bases between. The CDR3 loop spans 14 amino acids. Per germline, CDR1 MDHEN and CDR2 SYDVKM. CDR3 sequence reads: CARSRRGVPEKLFF. CDR3 nucleotide sequence: TGTGCCAGGAGCCGAAGGGGGGTTCCCGAAAAACTGTTTTTT. Variable domain in full (rest from reference TRBV28 and TRBJ1-4): DVKVTQSSRYLVKRTGEKVFLECVQDMDHENMFWYRQDPGLGLRLIYFSYDVKMKEKGDIPEGYSVSREKKERFSLILESASTNQTSMYLCARSRRGVPEKLFFGSGTQLSVL.

Sample share makes this clonotype medium-sized (0.01 to 0.1%). The chain recombines TRBV6-2 or TRBV6-3 with TRBJ2-1; 9 bases map to TRBD2. The CDR3 contains 16 residues. V gave up 8 bases and J gave up 2 bases; unmatched junction bases: 10. Per the germline V gene, CDR1 is MNHEY and CDR2 is SVGEGT. The CDR3 nucleotides are TGTGCCAGCTTTTATGAGCGGGAGGTTCCCTACAATGAGCAGTTCTTC. It codes for CASFYEREVPYNEQFF.

With regard to this clonotype: A read error may produce the germline difference seen at one junction end. The chain uses TRBV6-5 and TRBJ1-5, with a possible D match to TRBD1 (5 bases). Germline values: CDR1 MNHEY, CDR2 SVGAGI. The length of the CDR3 is 21 residues. CDR3 nucleotides: TGTGTCAGCAGTTACTCTCTCAGCCGGTATAAGGAACCAGGGAGAAATCAGCCCCAGCATTTT. This encodes CVSSYSLSRYKEPGRNQPQHF.

This clonotype was recorded at least ten times. This chain connects TRBV28 to TRBJ2-1; D unclear. This CDR3 region has 16 residues. The germline V and J ends were trimmed by 3 bases and 0 bases, with 12 bases remaining between them. Germline V gene lookup returns CDR1 MDHEN and CDR2 SYDVKM. The CDR3 spells CASSFSPESSYNEQFF. The CDR3 coding sequence is TGTGCCAGCAGTTTTTCCCCGGAAAGCTCCTACAATGAGCAGTTCTTC.

V gene TRBV4-2 combines with J gene TRBJ2-5; D perhaps matches TRBD1 (5 bases). V gave up 1 base and J gave up 5 bases, with 17 bases separating them. This CDR3 region has 16 residues. CDR1 and CDR2 from the germline V gene are LGHNA and YNFKEQ. The CDR3 here is CASSQVSTDGQETQYF. CDR3 bases: TGTGCCAGCAGCCAAGTCTCGACAGATGGCCAGGAGACCCAGTACTTC.

For this clonotype: A much larger clone sits a single nucleotide away, making a read error possible. V gene TRBV20-1 combines with J gene TRBJ2-1; 7 bases map to TRBD2. The CDR3 sequence is 14 residues long. Germline V CDR1 and CDR2: DFQATT, SNEGSKA (reference sequence). CDR3 residues: CSARGGSTSNEHFF. Written as DNA, the CDR3 is TGCAGTGCTAGAGGCGGGAGTACTTCCAATGAGCACTTCTTC.

With regard to this clonotype: The junction departs from the called germline gene at one end, perhaps through a read error. V and J are TRBV6-5 and TRBJ2-1; TRBD2 agrees at 9 bases. There are 14 residues in the CDR3. Germline lookup yields CDR1 MNHEY and CDR2 SVGAGI. The CDR3 region has the DNA TGTGCCAGCCAACCGGGGACTAGCACCCATGAGAAGTTCTTC. Its translation: CASQPGTSTHEKFF.

V usage is TRBV11-3 and J usage is TRBJ2-5, with 7 bases that match TRBD2. The CDR3 is 14 residues long. CDR1 is SGHNT, CDR2 YENEEA, per germline. J was trimmed by 5 bases and V by 4 bases; bases with no gene match: 7. As DNA, the CDR3 is TGTGCCAGCAGCTCCATGACTAGCCAGGAGACCCAGTACTTC. It translates to CASSSMTSQETQYF.

Worth noting for this clonotype: The missing conserved phenylalanine or tryptophan at the end of this CDR3 makes a read error likely. V and J are TRBV5-4 and TRBJ2-5, with D hard to call. The germline V gene has CDR1 SGHNT and CDR2 YYREEE (reference sequence). V dropped 0 bases and J dropped 1 base, with 10 bases sitting between them. The CDR3 runs to 15 residues. The CDR3 DNA sequence: TGTGCCAGCAGCTTGGCCGGAGAGGCCCAAGAGACCCAGTACTTA. This encodes CASSLAGEAQETQYL.

With regard to this clonotype: Mismatch with germline at one junction end may stem from a read error. The rearrangement uses TRBV4-1 and TRBJ2-3; 8 bases are shared with TRBD2. Germline assignment: CDR1 MGHRA and CDR2 YSYEKL. CDR3 length: 15 residues. The CDR3 DNA reads TGCACCAGCAGGCGCTATAGCGGGGACACAGATACGCAGTATTTT. It yields the protein CTSRRYSGDTDTQYF.

The chain has TRBV7-3 and TRBJ2-1, with TRBD2 matching 9 bases. V dropped 5 bases and J dropped 2; count of bases not matched to a gene: 4. Germline V gene sequence: CDR1 SGHTA, CDR2 FQGTGA. The CDR3 is 15 residues long. CDR3 sequence: CASSLLAGAYNEQFF. The CDR3 nucleotides are TGTGCCAGCAGCCTACTAGCGGGCGCCTACAATGAGCAGTTCTTC.

This clonotype was counted at least ten times. This chain links TRBV28 with TRBJ2-6; TRBD1 agrees at 7 bases. Losses at the gene ends were 6 bases for V and 0 bases for J; bases not matched to a gene: 2. Germline V gene data show CDR1 as MDHEN and CDR2 as SYDVKM. This CDR3 is 15 amino acids long. CDR3 amino acids: CASRGQSSGANVLTF. The CDR3 coding sequence is TGTGCCAGCAGGGGACAGAGCTCTGGGGCCAACGTCCTGACTTTC.

There are many counts of this clonotype. The V gene is TRBV7-9, the J gene TRBJ1-1; tentative D call: TRBD1 (5 bases). The germline V and J ends were trimmed by 1 base and 1 base, with 10 bases remaining between them. There are 15 residues in the CDR3. CDR1 is SEHNR and CDR2 is FQNEAQ in the germline V gene (reference sequence). CDR3 residues: CASSLGSGRNTEAFF. The CDR3, as DNA: TGTGCCAGCAGCTTAGGCTCAGGGCGGAACACTGAAGCTTTCTTT.

This clonotype appeared a single time. Compared with germline, one end of the junction differs, possibly owing to a read error. The V gene is TRBV11-1, the J gene TRBJ2-1; 8 bases agree with TRBD2. The CDR3 spans 16 residues. Germline assignment: CDR1 SGHAT and CDR2 FQDESV (reference sequence). CDR3: CASSLALAGPYNEQFF. The CDR3 bases are TGTGCCAGCAGCTTAGCTCTAGCGGGCCCGTACAATGAACAGTTCTTC.

V gene TRBV29-1 combines with J gene TRBJ2-1; weak D call: TRBD1 (5 bases). From germline, CDR1 is SQVTM and CDR2 ANQGSEA. Trimming pared 6 bases from V and 15 bases from J, leaving 24 bases between. This CDR3 has 13 residues. This CDR3 reads CSVNRQGINGPFF. CDR3 coding DNA: TGCAGCGTAAATCGGCAGGGCATAAATGGGCCGTTCTTC.